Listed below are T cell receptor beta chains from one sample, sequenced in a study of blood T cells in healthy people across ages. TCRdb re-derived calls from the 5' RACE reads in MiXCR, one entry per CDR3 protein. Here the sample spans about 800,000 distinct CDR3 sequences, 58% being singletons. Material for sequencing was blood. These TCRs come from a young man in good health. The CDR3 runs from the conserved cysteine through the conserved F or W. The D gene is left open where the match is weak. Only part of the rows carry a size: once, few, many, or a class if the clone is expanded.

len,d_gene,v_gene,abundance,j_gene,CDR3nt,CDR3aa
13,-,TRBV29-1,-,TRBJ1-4,TGCAGCGTTGTGTGGGGGGCGGATGAAAAACTGTTTTTT,CSVVWGADEKLFF
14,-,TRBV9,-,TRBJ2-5,TGTGCCAGCAGCGTATCCGGGGCCGCAGAGACCCAGTACTTC,CASSVSGAAETQYF
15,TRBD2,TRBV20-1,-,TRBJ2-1,TGCAGTGCCATAGCGGGAGGAATATCCTACAATGAGCAGTTCTTC,CSAIAGGISYNEQFF
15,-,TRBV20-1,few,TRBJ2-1,TGCAGTGCTAGAGAGGGCGTGAGCTCCTACAATGAGCAGTTCTTC,CSAREGVSSYNEQFF
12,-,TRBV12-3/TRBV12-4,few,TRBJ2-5,TGTGCCAGCACCAGGGATCGAGAGACCCAGTACTTC,CASTRDRETQYF
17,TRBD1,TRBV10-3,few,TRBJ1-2,TGTGCCACGGAAACCCGGGACAGGGGGCGATCCGACTATGGCTACACCTTC,CATETRDRGRSDYGYTF
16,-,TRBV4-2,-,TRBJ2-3,TGTGCCAGCAGCCAAGAAGGGACTTCCCGCACAGATACGCAGTATTTT,CASSQEGTSRTDTQYF
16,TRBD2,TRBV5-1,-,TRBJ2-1,TGCGCCAGCAGCCCTCTGGGACTAGCGGGGGGCAATGAGCAGTTCTTC,CASSPLGLAGGNEQFF
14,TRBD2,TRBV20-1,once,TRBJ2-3,TGCAGTGCATCGTTCGGCGGGAGGACAGATACGCAGTATTTT,CSASFGGRTDTQYF
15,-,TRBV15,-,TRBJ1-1,TGTGCCACCAGCAGAGAGGGACCCCTGAACACTGAAGCTTTCTTT,CATSREGPLNTEAFF
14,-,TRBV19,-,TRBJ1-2,TGTGCCAGTAGTATTAAGCCGACTAACTATGGCTACACCTTC,CASSIKPTNYGYTF
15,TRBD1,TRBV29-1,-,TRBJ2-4,TGCAGCGTTGGCGGACAGGGGGCGGCCAAAAACATTCAGTACTTC,CSVGGQGAAKNIQYF
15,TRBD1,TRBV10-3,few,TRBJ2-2,TGTGCCGCGGAGGGACAGGGGGCCGACACCGGGGAGCTGTTTTTT,CAAEGQGADTGELFF
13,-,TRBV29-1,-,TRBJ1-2,TGCAGCGCTGAACCCCAACAGAGGGATGGCTACACCTTC,CSAEPQQRDGYTF
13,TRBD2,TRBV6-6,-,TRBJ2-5,TGTGCCAGCACACTAGCGGGAGTTGGGACCCAGTACTTC,CASTLAGVGTQYF
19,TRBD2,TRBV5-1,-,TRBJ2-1,TGCGCCAGCAGCATCTCTAGCGGGGGGGCTGTAGCCGCCTACAATGAGCAGTTCTTC,CASSISSGGAVAAYNEQFF
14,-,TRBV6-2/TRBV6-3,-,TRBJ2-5,TGTGCCACCAGTTTATTCTCGGGGAAAGAGACCCAGTACTTC,CATSLFSGKETQYF
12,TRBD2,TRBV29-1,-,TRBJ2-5,TGCAGCGTTGGGGACTACAAAGAGACCCAGTACTTC,CSVGDYKETQYF
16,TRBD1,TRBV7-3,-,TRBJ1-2,TGTGCCAGCAGCCCCGGACCTACAGGGGATTTCTATGGCTACACCTTC,CASSPGPTGDFYGYTF
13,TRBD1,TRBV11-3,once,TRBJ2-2,TGTGCCAGCAGCCCACGGACAGGGAGGGAGCTGTTTTTT,CASSPRTGRELFF
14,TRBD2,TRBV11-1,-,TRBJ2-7,TGTGCCAGCAGCACGGGACTAGACTCCTACGAGCAGTACTTC,CASSTGLDSYEQYF
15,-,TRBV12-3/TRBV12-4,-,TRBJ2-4,TGTGCCAGCAATGCGGACCCCGGACGGAAAAACATTCAGTACTTC,CASNADPGRKNIQYF